One sample yielded the 22 T cell receptor beta chains listed below, sequenced in a study of T cell responses to AZD1222 COVID-19 vaccine. Only in-frame clones appear in the TCRdb table, and some are missing; sequencing was by immunoSEQ multiplex PCR. The sample has more than 80,000 clones, approximately 85% seen once. The input for sequencing was peripheral blood, taken 28 days after the second AZD1222 dose. The receptors here all came from an adult who received the AZD1222 COVID-19 vaccine.

The chain is built from TRBV7-9 and TRBJ2-1, with D uncertain. The CDR3 is 15 amino acids. Trimming pared 5 bases from V and 0 bases from J, leaving 11 bases between. Germline CDR1 reads SEHNR; CDR2 reads FQNEAQ (reference sequence). The CDR3 spells CASSPRASSYNEQFF. The CDR3 coding sequence is TGTGCCAGCAGCCCCCGGGCAAGCTCCTACAATGAGCAGTTCTTC.

This rearrangement joins TRBV7-2 to TRBJ2-3, with 13 positions matching TRBD2. Germline CDR1 and CDR2: SGHTA and FQGNSA. Trimming took 1 base from V and 3 from J; bases not matched to a gene: 7. The CDR3 totals 18 residues. The CDR3 reads CASSLVLTSGGVTDTQYF. For the CDR3, the DNA is TGTGCCAGCAGCTTAGTCCTAACTAGCGGGGGGGTAACAGATACGCAGTATTTT.

The chain combines TRBV24-1 with TRBJ2-1; a possible D gene is TRBD2 (5 bases). The CDR3 loop spans 15 amino acids. Trimming stripped 0 bases from V and 8 bases from J, with 13 bases between. Germline V CDR1 and CDR2: KGHDR, SFDVKD. In DNA form, the CDR3 reads TGTGCCACCAGTGATTTGGCTAGCTATGGCGATGAGCAGTTCTTC. As protein: CATSDLASYGDEQFF.

The rearrangement joins TRBV19 to TRBJ2-7; D not certain. V gave up 3 bases and J gave up 1 base, with 7 bases separating them. The CDR3 contains 13 residues. CDR1 is LNHDA, CDR2 SQIVND, per germline (reference sequence). The CDR3 bases are TGTGCCAGTAGTATTTCACTTTCCTACGAGCAGTACTTC. Protein product: CASSISLSYEQYF.

This clone was observed a single time. The chain combines TRBV28 with TRBJ1-1; D is undetermined. The V gene's germline CDR1 is MDHEN and CDR2 SYDVKM. V was pared by 4 bases and J by 8 bases, with 8 bases between. The CDR3 extends over 11 amino acids. CDR3 in amino acids: CASSSPEEAFF. DNA of the CDR3: TGTGCCAGCAGTTCCCCCGAGGAAGCTTTCTTT.

The gene calls are TRBV6-5 and TRBJ2-7; D remains ambiguous. Trimming shortened V by 0 bases and J by 5 bases, and 5 bases separated the two germline ends. This CDR3 is 12 amino acids long. Germline CDR1 and CDR2: MNHEY and SVGAGI. The CDR3 bases are TGTGCCAGCAGTTACTCTCGCCACGAGCAGTACTTC. Amino acids: CASSYSRHEQYF.

The chain carries TRBV10-3 and TRBJ2-1; 7 nucleotides line up with TRBD1. V dropped 3 bases and J dropped 6; count of bases not matched to a gene: 11. Germline CDR1 and CDR2: ENHRY and SYGVKD. There are 16 residues in the CDR3. The CDR3 DNA reads as TGTGCCATCAGTGATCCGCTGGGTAGACAGGGCAATGAGCAGTTCTTC. Its protein product is CAISDPLGRQGNEQFF.

The genes are TRBV19 and TRBJ1-3; TRBD1 is a possible D gene (6 bases). Germline lookup yields CDR1 LNHDA and CDR2 SQIVND (reference sequence). The CDR3 covers 12 residues. Between the trimmed V and J ends, which lost 8 bases and 4 bases, there was a span of 9 bases. The CDR3 spells CASVDRGNTIYF. CDR3 coding DNA: TGTGCCAGTGTGGACAGAGGAAACACCATATATTTT.

The chain joins TRBV28 to TRBJ1-2; no firm D call. The V gene lost 3 bases and the J gene lost 2 bases, with 4 bases spanning the gap. The CDR3 has 12 amino acids. CDR1 and CDR2 (germline): MDHEN, SYDVKM. This chain's CDR3 is CASSLRNYGYTF. CDR3 coding DNA: TGTGCCAGCAGTTTGCGGAACTATGGCTACACCTTC.

This clone was seen only a few times. A junction end diverges from the germline sequence, so it may reflect a read error. The chain uses TRBV28 and TRBJ2-7, with D perhaps matching TRBD1 (6 bases). CDR3 length: 14 residues. Germline V lookup: CDR1 MDHEN, CDR2 SYDVKM. The CDR3 nucleotides read TGTGCCAGCAGCTTATGGGACACATCCTACGAGCAGTACTTC. It translates to CASSLWDTSYEQYF.

This clone showed up just once. This chain uses TRBV5-1 with TRBJ2-3; D is possibly TRBD2 (7 bases). Germline values: CDR1 SGHRS, CDR2 YFSETQ. Deletions cut 3 bases from V and 0 bases from J, with 20 bases between. The CDR3 runs to 18 residues. In DNA, the CDR3 is TGCGCCAGCAGCTACTCCGTAGGGGGGGTCCCTAGCACAGATACGCAGTATTTT. Protein: CASSYSVGGVPSTDTQYF.

V usage is TRBV2 and J usage is TRBJ1-5; no firm D call. The germline V gene encodes CDR1 SNHLY and CDR2 FYNNEI. Trimming shortened V by 4 bases and J by 11 bases, and 21 bases separated the two germline ends. The CDR3 is 15 amino acids. CDR3 region: CASSVEAPYLMAQHF. CDR3 sequence (DNA): TGTGCCAGCAGTGTTGAGGCGCCATACCTAATGGCCCAGCATTTT.

The chain combines TRBV19 with TRBJ1-4, with 7 bases identical to TRBD1. The V and J ends lost 5 bases and 6 bases, in that order; junction bases with no gene match: 6. The CDR3 totals 14 residues. Germline V gives CDR1 LNHDA, CDR2 SQIVND (reference sequence). The CDR3 loop is CASSRRGKDEKLFF. In DNA form, the CDR3 reads TGTGCCAGTAGTCGCAGGGGGAAGGATGAAAAACTGTTTTTT. Complete variable domain (other parts from reference TRBV19 and TRBJ1-4): DGGITQSPKYLFRKEGQNVTLSCEQNLNHDAMYWYRQDPGQGLRLIYYSQIVNDFQKGDIAEGYSVSREKKESFPLTVTSAQKNPTAFYLCASSRRGKDEKLFFGSGTQLSVL.

This chain uses TRBV5-1 with TRBJ1-3, with 8 bases lining up with TRBD1. Germline CDR1 is SGHRS and CDR2 is YFSETQ. The V segment lost 4 bases and the J segment 0 bases; nucleotides outside the gene matches: 3. This CDR3 spans 15 amino acids. The CDR3 loop reads CASSIGTGSGNTIYF. Written as DNA, the CDR3 is TGCGCCAGCAGCATCGGGACAGGCTCTGGAAACACCATATATTTT.

The rearrangement joins TRBV7-2 to TRBJ1-5; D gene unclear. CDR3 length: 13 amino acids. Trimming left V 2 bases short and J 9 bases short, with 11 bases between. The germline gives CDR1 SGHTA, CDR2 FQGNSA. The CDR3 coding sequence is TGTGCCAGCAGCTTAATACCCGAAGGGCCCCAGCATTTT. Its translation is CASSLIPEGPQHF.

This rearrangement joins TRBV7-2 to TRBJ2-5; D is undetermined. Germline V gene data show CDR1 as SGHTA and CDR2 as FQGNSA. This CDR3 region has 14 residues. V lost 5 bases to trimming and J lost 4 bases, with 14 bases between them. The CDR3 protein is CASSQSSGVETQYF. The CDR3 DNA sequence: TGTGCCAGCAGCCAAAGTTCGGGCGTAGAGACCCAGTACTTC.

The chain recombines TRBV28 with TRBJ1-2, with D perhaps TRBD1 (6 bases). The CDR3 has 13 residues. Deletions cut 5 bases from V and 8 bases from J, with 15 bases between. Germline assignment: CDR1 MDHEN and CDR2 SYDVKM. CDR3 in DNA: TGTGCCAGCAGTCTTAAACAGGGATTGGGCTACACCTTC. This codes for CASSLKQGLGYTF.

The V gene is TRBV10-3, the J gene TRBJ2-7; D not resolved. V was cut by 0 bases and J by 6 bases, with 6 bases left in between. Germline V gene data show CDR1 as ENHRY and CDR2 as SYGVKD. This CDR3 is 12 amino acids long. CDR3: CAISESLGEQYF. CDR3 bases: TGTGCCATCAGTGAGTCACTGGGCGAGCAGTACTTC.

The chain employs TRBV5-1 and TRBJ1-3; a weak D match, TRBD1 (5 bases). Trimming took off 2 bases at V and 0 bases at J, with 12 bases between the two ends. Germline CDR1 and CDR2: SGHRS and YFSETQ. This CDR3 has 16 amino acids. Here the CDR3 DNA reads TGCGCCAGCAGCTTCGAGGGGACGAGCTCTGGAAACACCATATATTTT. It translates to CASSFEGTSSGNTIYF.

This clone has a handful of counts. V usage is TRBV4-3 and J usage is TRBJ2-7; D remains unclear. Germline V gene data show CDR1 as LGHNA and CDR2 as YSLEER. Trimming left V 0 bases short and J 3 bases short, with 9 bases between. The CDR3 covers 14 residues. The CDR3 DNA is TGCGCCAGCAGCCAAGACTATAAGGACTACGAGCAGTACTTC. Protein product: CASSQDYKDYEQYF.

This clone appeared a single time. This chain joins TRBV27 and TRBJ2-5; D unclear. Germline values: CDR1 MNHEY, CDR2 SMNVEV (reference sequence). V was clipped by 4 bases and J by 4 bases, with 4 bases between them. CDR3 length: 11 residues. The CDR3 loop is CASSWRETQYF. The CDR3 DNA reads TGTGCCAGCAGTTGGAGAGAGACCCAGTACTTC.

V usage is TRBV11-2 and J usage is TRBJ2-1; 8 bases map to TRBD1. V shed 1 base, J shed 8 bases, and the junction held 4 bases outside the gene matches. CDR1 and CDR2 from the germline V gene are SGHAT and FQNNGV. The CDR3 runs 14 residues. CDR3: CASSLGPGGDEQFF. The CDR3 bases are TGTGCCAGCAGCTTAGGGCCAGGGGGCGATGAGCAGTTCTTC.